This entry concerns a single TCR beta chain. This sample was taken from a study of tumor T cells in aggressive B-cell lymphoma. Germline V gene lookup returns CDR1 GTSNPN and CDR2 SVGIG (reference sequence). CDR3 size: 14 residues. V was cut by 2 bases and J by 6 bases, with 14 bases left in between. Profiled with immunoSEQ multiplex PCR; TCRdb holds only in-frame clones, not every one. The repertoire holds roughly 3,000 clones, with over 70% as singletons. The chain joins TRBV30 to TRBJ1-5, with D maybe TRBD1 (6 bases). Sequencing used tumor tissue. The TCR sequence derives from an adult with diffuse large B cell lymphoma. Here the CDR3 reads CAWSKEGGGQPQHF. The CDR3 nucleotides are TGTGCCTGGAGTAAAGAAGGGGGTGGTCAGCCCCAGCATTTT.